This T cell receptor (beta chain) was captured in a study of blood T cell repertoires in COVID-19 (dated by TCRdb to 2019 to 2021). Some background on the complete study: Samples from collaborators originated in the United States, Italy and Spain and spanned both the acute and convalescent phases of COVID-19. The material from the prospective study consisted of cDNA or gDNA derived from T cells, B-cell-depleted T cells, or PBMCs. The dataset comprised deeply sampled blood TCRbeta repertoires from subjects exposed to, actively infected with, or recovered from COVID-19. The repertoires were made available in a free public database intended to serve as a resource for research on the immune response to SARS-CoV-2. The samples were drawn from the first 160 participants of the ongoing ImmuneRACE study and from 1,254 subjects provided by 6 global collaborators. Sample metadata almost always included a de-identified subject ID, COVID-19 status, age in years and sex. Where HLA class I and class II types were available, the types were taken from metadata supplied by the sample provider, not from assay-based typing. The study at large found these results: The amount of clinical and demographic metadata varied by source and participant and was provided uncurated.

The immunoSEQ Assay, a bias-controlled multiplex PCR, was used to amplify TCRbeta CDR3 regions from genomic DNA. In the authors' own workflow: Within the assay, amplification of reference gene primers was used to estimate how many nucleated cells each sample contained. To quantify the absolute abundance of each unique TCRbeta CDR3 rearrangement, sequence reads were collapsed and filtered. For each sample, productive Simpson clonality was calculated by taking the square root of Simpson's diversity index across productive rearrangements. The immuneACCESS repertoire file appears here via TCRdb, limited to in-frame rearrangements. These files lack a portion of the clones; in checked studies, under half of the deficit traces to unresolved V genes, and the cause of the others is not known. Clonal size and the V and J genes are those of that table, whereas D and trimming came from the DNA. In this sample the table shows about 200,000 clones, around 84% of which occur a single time. The ten largest clones add up to 15% to 20% of the sample.

The germline V gene sets CDR1 to SGHVS and CDR2 to FQNEAQ. The CDR3 covers 15 residues, taking in both the cysteine and the phenylalanine. Only the CDR3 part of the read is kept: 45 bases, read in frame from the first base. The germline V end is reduced by 6 bases and the J end by 7 bases; junction bases left unmatched: 13. On this clone itself: Its target antigen remains unknown. Base qualities are not provided; no much larger clone lies one nucleotide away.

Enrolling through a virtual design, the prospective study's participants ranged in age from roughly 18 to 90 years and lived across about two dozen United States geographic areas. In the prospective study, participants were assigned to cohorts based on the clinical history participants reported in a screening survey and a study questionnaire. Recovered participants in ImmuneRACE Cohort 3 were defined as having two consecutive negative NP/OP PCR tests, clearance from a healthcare professional, or resolution of symptoms. Mobile phlebotomists in the prospective study collected whole blood, serum and a nasopharyngeal or oropharyngeal swab from every participant. Participants in the prospective study had the option to provide additional blood draws and questionnaires over a roughly 2-month period. Before DNA extraction, blood samples from the prospective study were shipped at room temperature or frozen.

Specimen: PBMCs or T cells enriched from blood (not recorded which). The receptor comes from a man between 40 and 49 years old who had recovered from COVID-19. The rearrangement joined TRBV7-8 to TRBJ2-7, with TRBD2 identical over 9 junction bases. For the CDR3, the sequence is CASSPSGAQLGEQYF. At the DNA level, the sequence is TGTGCCAGCAGTCCTAGCGGGGCCCAATTGGGGGAGCAGTACTTC.